This TCR beta chain was captured by sequencing in a study of response to subunit inactivated influenza vaccine. General study results and limits: That few new T cells are recruited by each seasonal influenza vaccination was the authors' suggestion.

Of note for this clonotype: What it binds is not known.

This CDR3 has 14 residues. The germline V and J ends were trimmed by 4 bases and 2 bases, with 11 bases remaining between them. CDR1 is SGHVS, CDR2 FQNEAQ, per germline. TCRdb called the RT-PCR reads again in MiXCR, with one record for every CDR3 protein. The table includes around 580,000 distinct CDR3 sequences, 14% detected once. The chain carries TRBV7-8 and TRBJ2-5; D remains ambiguous. The receptor was derived from a man in his fifties or sixties who received an inactivated influenza vaccine. Here the sequenced sample was PBMCs from blood, taken less than 13 days after vaccination. This chain's CDR3 is CASSSGAIQETQYF. The CDR3 nucleotides are TGTGCCAGCAGCTCAGGAGCGATTCAAGAGACCCAGTACTTC.